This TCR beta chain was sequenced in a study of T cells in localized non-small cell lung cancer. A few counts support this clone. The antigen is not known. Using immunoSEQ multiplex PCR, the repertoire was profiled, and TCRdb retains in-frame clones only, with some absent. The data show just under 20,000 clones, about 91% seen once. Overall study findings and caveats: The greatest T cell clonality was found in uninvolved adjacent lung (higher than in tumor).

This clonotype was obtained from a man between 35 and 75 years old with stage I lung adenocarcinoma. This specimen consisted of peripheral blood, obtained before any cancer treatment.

DNA for the CDR3: TGTGCCAGCAGCCAAGGGCGCGATAATTCACCCCTCCACTTT. It is translated as CASSQGRDNSPLHF. The chain combines TRBV5-5 with TRBJ1-6; D is undetermined. Germline assignment: CDR1 SGHKS and CDR2 YYEKEE (reference sequence). Trimming pared 4 bases from V and 5 bases from J, leaving 10 bases between. The CDR3 consists of 14 residues.